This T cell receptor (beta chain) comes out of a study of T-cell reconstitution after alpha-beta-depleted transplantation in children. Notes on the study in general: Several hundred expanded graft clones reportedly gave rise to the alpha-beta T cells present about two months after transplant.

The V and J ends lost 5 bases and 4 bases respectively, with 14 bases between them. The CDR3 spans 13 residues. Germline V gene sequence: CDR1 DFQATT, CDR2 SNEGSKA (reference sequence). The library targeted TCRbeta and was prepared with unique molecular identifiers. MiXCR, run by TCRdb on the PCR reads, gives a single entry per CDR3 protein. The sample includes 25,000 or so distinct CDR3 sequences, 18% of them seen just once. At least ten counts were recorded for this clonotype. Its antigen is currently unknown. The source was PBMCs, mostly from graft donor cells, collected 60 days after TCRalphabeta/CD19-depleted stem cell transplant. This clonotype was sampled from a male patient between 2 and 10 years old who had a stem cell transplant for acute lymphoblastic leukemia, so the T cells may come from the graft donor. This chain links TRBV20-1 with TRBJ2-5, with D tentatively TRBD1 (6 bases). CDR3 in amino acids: CSAQGPVGETQYF. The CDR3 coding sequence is TGCAGTGCTCAGGGGCCCGTTGGAGAGACCCAGTACTTC.